Following are 32 T cell receptor beta chains from one sample sequenced in a study of T cells in Graves' hyperthyroidism and ophthalmopathy. The investigators amplified TCR beta CDR3 regions from RNA transcripts. HTBI primers were the set used in a first-round RT-PCR of the TCR CDR3. TCRdb independently ran MiXCR on the multiplex PCR reads; one entry per CDR3 protein. The table lists under 350,000 distinct CDR3 sequences, around 20% of them singletons, with roughly 52% in the top ten. Sequenced material: blood. Receptor source: a woman aged 45-60 years with Graves' hyperthyroidism.

This clonotype was observed a handful of times. V usage is TRBV7-3 and J usage is TRBJ2-2; 7 nucleotides match TRBD1. V shed 5 bases and J 6 bases; nucleotides not matched to a gene: 6. CDR3 length: 14 amino acids. Germline V gives CDR1 SGHTA, CDR2 FQGTGA. The CDR3 sequence is CASSPTGAAGELFF. The DNA for the CDR3 is TGTGCCAGCAGCCCTACAGGGGCTGCCGGGGAGCTGTTTTTT.

This clonotype has at least ten counts. This chain links TRBV15 with TRBJ2-3; the D gene is possibly TRBD2 (6 bases). V lost 7 bases to trimming and J lost 0 bases, with 17 bases between them. The V gene's germline CDR1 is LNHNV and CDR2 YYDKDF (reference sequence). CDR3 length: 16 amino acids. CDR3 residues: CATTRGFLASTDTQYF. The CDR3 DNA sequence: TGTGCCACCACCCGAGGCTTTCTAGCGAGCACAGATACGCAGTATTTT. Filled out from reference TRBV15 and TRBJ2-3, the complete variable domain reads DAMVIQNPRYQVTQFGKPVTLSCSQTLNHNVMYWYQQKSSQAPKLLFHYYDKDFNNEADTPDNFQSRRPNTSFCFLDIRSPGLGDTAMYLCATTRGFLASTDTQYFGPGTRLTVL.

The chain carries TRBV7-3 and TRBJ2-3, with a possible D match to TRBD1 (6 bases). Looked up from germline, CDR1 is SGHTA and CDR2 is FQGTGA. The CDR3 is 14 residues long. V was trimmed by 5 bases and J by 6 bases, leaving 15 bases between them. CDR3 sequence reads: CASSRQSQGDTQYF. The CDR3 DNA is TGTGCCAGCAGCCGACAATCACAGGGCGATACGCAGTATTTT.

J is TRBJ1-5 and V is TRBV2; TRBD1 aligns across 7 bases. The ends lost 1 base at V and 7 bases at J; junction bases unmatched: 10. The CDR3 covers 16 residues. Germline V CDR1 and CDR2: SNHLY, FYNNEI. The CDR3 bases are TGTGCCAGCAGTGAAGACACGACAGGGCTTAACCAGCCCCAGCATTTT. It codes for CASSEDTTGLNQPQHF.

This clonotype was seen a few times. The chain links TRBV6-1 to TRBJ1-5; D is unclear. The CDR3 is 13 residues long. CDR1 is MNHNS and CDR2 is SASEGT in the germline V gene. V lost 0 bases to trimming and J lost 6 bases, with 6 bases between them. The CDR3 protein is CASSEAFGQPQHF. CDR3 sequence (DNA): TGTGCCAGCAGTGAAGCCTTCGGTCAGCCCCAGCATTTT.

This clonotype has only one observation. One junction end does not reproduce the germline sequence, and a read error may be involved. The rearrangement joins TRBV12-3 or TRBV12-4 to TRBJ1-1; 8 nucleotides align to TRBD1. The CDR3 is 14 residues long. The CDR3 DNA sequence: TGTGCCGGCAGTCCGGGACAGGCGAACACTGAAGCTTTCTTT. Its protein product is CAGSPGQANTEAFF.

The chain combines TRBV15 with TRBJ2-5; 7 bases are shared with TRBD1. Germline V lookup: CDR1 LNHNV, CDR2 YYDKDF (reference sequence). J gave up 1 base and V 4 bases, and 3 bases lay outside the gene matches. CDR3 length equals 14 residues. The CDR3 nucleotides read TGTGCCACCAGCATGGGGACAGCCCAAGAGACCCAGTACTTC. Protein: CATSMGTAQETQYF. The full variable domain, in which reference TRBV15 and TRBJ2-5 provide the parts outside the CDR3, is DAMVIQNPRYQVTQFGKPVTLSCSQTLNHNVMYWYQQKSSQAPKLLFHYYDKDFNNEADTPDNFQSRRPNTSFCFLDIRSPGLGDTAMYLCATSMGTAQETQYFGPGTRLLVL.

This clonotype occurred a few times. The chain is built from TRBV2 and TRBJ1-4; 9 nucleotides match TRBD1. Germline V lookup: CDR1 SNHLY, CDR2 FYNNEI. The CDR3 runs to 14 residues. J was trimmed by 6 bases and V by 7 bases; bases with no gene match: 6. The chain's CDR3 is CASKVRDRDEKLFF. The CDR3 DNA reads TGTGCCAGCAAGGTCCGGGACAGGGATGAAAAACTGTTTTTT.

This clonotype has only a few counts. CDR3 bases: TGTGCCATCAGTGATACTCAGGGTCAAGAGACCCAGTACTTC. Translation gives CAISDTQGQETQYF. The chain links TRBV10-3 to TRBJ2-5; D might be TRBD1 (5 bases). Trimming stripped 3 bases from V and 2 bases from J, with 10 bases between. Germline lookup yields CDR1 ENHRY and CDR2 SYGVKD. CDR3 length equals 14 residues.

The rearrangement uses TRBV2 and TRBJ1-5; D perhaps matches TRBD1 (5 bases). Germline V lookup: CDR1 SNHLY, CDR2 FYNNEI. The CDR3 contains 15 residues. V was trimmed by 5 bases and J by 3 bases, leaving 14 bases between them. CDR3 coding DNA: TGTGCCAGCAGTTACTCTACCGGGACCAATCAGCCCCAGCATTTT. Protein product: CASSYSTGTNQPQHF.

The rearrangement uses TRBV10-3 and TRBJ2-2; a possible D gene is TRBD1 (6 bases). V was pared by 0 bases and J by 6 bases, with 11 bases between. The germline V gene has CDR1 ENHRY and CDR2 SYGVKD. CDR3 length: 15 amino acids. The chain's CDR3 is CAISESTGSAGELFF. CDR3 DNA: TGTGCCATCAGTGAGTCGACAGGCTCAGCCGGGGAGCTGTTTTTT.

Only a few counts were recorded for this clonotype. The CDR3 is CASRPGQGRTGELFF. The DNA of the CDR3 is TGCGCCAGCAGACCTGGACAGGGACGGACCGGGGAGCTGTTTTTT. This chain uses TRBV5-1 with TRBJ2-2, with 8 bases fitting TRBD1. Germline trimming cut 5 bases from V and 5 bases from J; bases unmatched to any gene: 8. Germline V gives CDR1 SGHRS, CDR2 YFSETQ. The CDR3 is 15 amino acids.

This clonotype was detected only a few times. The V and J genes are TRBV4-1 and TRBJ2-7; 10 nucleotides align to TRBD1. CDR3 length: 18 residues. The V segment lost 0 bases and the J segment 0 bases; nucleotides outside the gene matches: 8. Germline assignment: CDR1 MGHRA and CDR2 YSYEKL. The CDR3 is CASSQEDDRGPSSYEQYF. The CDR3 region has the DNA TGCGCCAGCAGCCAAGAAGATGACAGGGGGCCGAGCTCCTACGAGCAGTACTTC.

The V call is TRBV7-2, the J call TRBJ2-3; weak D call: TRBD2 (7 bases). V was trimmed by 4 bases and J by 6 bases, leaving 20 bases between them. This CDR3 has 16 amino acids. Germline V gives CDR1 SGHTA, CDR2 FQGNSA. CDR3 loop: CASSYYFAGEGDTQYF. The CDR3 DNA reads TGTGCCAGCAGCTACTATTTTGCAGGGGAGGGGGATACGCAGTATTTT.

This clonotype was picked up many times. The CDR3 spells CASSRGGTNTEAFF. CDR3 DNA sequence: TGTGCCAGCAGTCGAGGGGGTACTAACACTGAAGCTTTCTTT. The V and J genes are TRBV28 and TRBJ1-1; a weak D match, TRBD1 (6 bases). Germline CDR1 reads MDHEN; CDR2 reads SYDVKM. With 5 bases removed from V and 2 bases from J, the gap between germline ends came to 12 bases. There are 14 residues in the CDR3.

The table lists this clonotype with many counts. This chain uses TRBV5-1 with TRBJ1-1; the D gene is possibly TRBD1 (5 bases). This CDR3 spans 15 amino acids. The germline CDR1 and CDR2 sequences are SGHRS and YFSETQ. Trimming pared 3 bases from V and 1 base from J, leaving 13 bases between. The CDR3 spells CASSSSGRPNTEAFF. The DNA of the CDR3 is TGCGCCAGCAGCTCGTCGGGACGGCCGAACACTGAAGCTTTCTTT.

In this sample, this clonotype turned up many times. In nucleotides, the CDR3 is TGCAGCGTTGGGTGGAGGACAGGGAACACTGAAGCTTTCTTT. Its protein is CSVGWRTGNTEAFF. This chain joins TRBV29-1 and TRBJ1-1; 7 bases fit TRBD1. Germline V gene data show CDR1 as SQVTM and CDR2 as ANQGSEA. CDR3 size: 14 residues. V gave up 4 bases and J gave up 1 base; unmatched junction bases: 6.

This clonotype was counted ten times or more. The chain employs TRBV18 and TRBJ2-1; D tentatively reads TRBD1 or TRBD2 (6 bases each). Trimming took 3 bases from V and 5 from J, leaving 23 bases between them. The V gene's germline CDR1 is KGHSH and CDR2 LQKENI. The CDR3 loop spans 18 amino acids. The CDR3 DNA sequence: TGTGCCAGCTCACCGCTCCGTGCCGGGGGCGACGCGGACAATGAGCAGTTCTTC. It specifies CASSPLRAGGDADNEQFF.

The chain combines TRBV5-8 with TRBJ1-4, with unresolved D. Trimming cost V 4 bases and J 7 bases, with 20 bases left between them. This CDR3 region has 16 residues. CDR1 is SGHTS and CDR2 is YDEGEE in the germline V gene. This CDR3 reads CASSGKERISGEKLFF. The CDR3 region has the DNA TGTGCCAGCAGCGGGAAGGAGAGGATAAGCGGTGAAAAACTGTTTTTT. Variable domain in full (rest from reference TRBV5-8 and TRBJ1-4): EAGVTQSPTHLIKTRGQQATLRCSPISGHTSVYWYQQALGLGLQFLLWYDEGEERNRGNFPPRFSGRQFPNYSSELNVNALELEDSALYLCASSGKERISGEKLFFGSGTQLSVL.

Many counts were recorded for this clonotype. This rearrangement joins TRBV18 to TRBJ2-5; D is possibly TRBD1 or TRBD2 (5 bases each). The V end lost 3 bases, the J end lost 5 bases, and 13 bases lay between the germline ends. This CDR3 comprises 14 residues. The germline gives CDR1 KGHSH, CDR2 LQKENI. The CDR3 sequence is CASSPTGPEETQYF. In nucleotides, the CDR3 is TGTGCCAGCTCACCCACGGGACCAGAGGAGACCCAGTACTTC.

In this sample, this clonotype turned up many times. The chain's CDR3 is CASREQGQGINEQFF. DNA of the CDR3: TGCGCCAGCAGAGAACAGGGACAGGGCATCAATGAGCAGTTCTTC. The gene calls are TRBV5-1 and TRBJ2-1; 9 positions match TRBD1. Trimming cost V 5 bases and J 6 bases; bases outside gene matches: 9. The CDR3 loop spans 15 amino acids. CDR1 SGHRS and CDR2 YFSETQ come from the germline V gene.

The CDR3, as DNA: TGTGCCAGCAGATCTACAGGGTTAGGGTCCTACAATGAGCAGTTCTTC. This sequence encodes CASRSTGLGSYNEQFF. The V gene is TRBV27, the J gene TRBJ2-1, with D perhaps TRBD1 (6 bases). V shed 6 bases and J shed 1 base, with 16 bases lying between them. The germline CDR1 and CDR2 sequences are MNHEY and SMNVEV (reference sequence). CDR3 length equals 16 residues.

This clonotype occurred a few times. This chain uses TRBV5-4 with TRBJ2-7; 7 bases are a match to TRBD2. V gave up 4 bases and J gave up 4 bases; unmatched junction bases: 8. The CDR3 loop spans 14 amino acids. Looked up from germline, CDR1 is SGHNT and CDR2 is YYREEE (reference sequence). The CDR3 reads CASSIQRGPYEQYF. CDR3 bases: TGTGCCAGCAGCATCCAGCGGGGCCCTTACGAGCAGTACTTC.

This clonotype appeared many times. The chain uses TRBV3-1 and TRBJ1-3, with D unclear. Germline values: CDR1 LGHDT, CDR2 YNNKEL (reference sequence). V lost 4 bases, J lost 3 bases, and 10 bases lay in between. There are 14 residues in the CDR3. CDR3 DNA: TGTGCCAGCAGCCCCCAAAGCCGTGGAAACACCATATATTTT. Its protein is CASSPQSRGNTIYF.

The table lists this clonotype with a few counts. This sequence joins TRBV18 and TRBJ1-4; D unclear. CDR1 KGHSH and CDR2 LQKENI come from the germline V gene. V shed 2 bases and J shed 8 bases, with 12 bases lying between them. The CDR3 is 14 residues long. CDR3 bases: TGTGCCAGCTCACCAAGTGCGGGGTCCGAAAAACTGTTTTTT. It yields the protein CASSPSAGSEKLFF.

The rearrangement uses TRBV10-3 and TRBJ1-2; D gene ambiguous. CDR1 and CDR2 (germline): ENHRY, SYGVKD. There are 14 residues in the CDR3. The V and J ends lost 0 bases and 2 bases respectively, with 7 bases between them. CDR3 protein: CAISESRQNYGYTF. CDR3 DNA: TGTGCCATCAGTGAGTCGCGGCAGAACTATGGCTACACCTTC.

The rearrangement joins TRBV5-1 to TRBJ2-6; 7 bases are shared with TRBD2. V lost 4 bases to trimming and J lost 0 bases; unmatched junction nucleotides: 7. The CDR3 is made up of 17 amino acids. Germline CDR1 reads SGHRS; CDR2 reads YFSETQ. CDR3 nucleotides: TGCGCCAGCAGCGCGGGGGTGGGCGCCTCTGGGGCCAACGTCCTGACTTTC. This gives the protein CASSAGVGASGANVLTF.

This clonotype came up many times. CDR3 sequence: CASSIAMSNTGELFF. The CDR3 region has the DNA TGTGCCAGTAGTATAGCGATGTCGAACACCGGGGAGCTGTTTTTT. The rearrangement links TRBV19 to TRBJ2-2; D is uncertain. V lost 1 base, J lost 0 bases, and 6 bases lay in between. Germline values: CDR1 LNHDA, CDR2 SQIVND (reference sequence). This CDR3 region has 15 residues.

This rearrangement joins TRBV5-8 to TRBJ1-2; TRBD1 might be the D (5 bases). The germline V and J ends were trimmed by 4 bases and 10 bases, with 11 bases remaining between them. CDR1 and CDR2 (germline): SGHTS, YDEGEE. This CDR3 has 11 residues. In DNA, the CDR3 is TGTGCCAGCAGCGCCAGGGAAATCTACACCTTC. It codes for CASSAREIYTF.

In its sample, this clonotype was seen a few times. The chain has TRBV5-1 and TRBJ2-1; the D gene is possibly TRBD2 (6 bases). This CDR3 has 15 residues. V lost 0 bases and J lost 1, with 8 bases in between. Germline assignment: CDR1 SGHRS and CDR2 YFSETQ. CDR3 in DNA: TGCGCCAGCAGCTTGGACAGCGGGTCCTACAATGAGCAGTTCTTC. This sequence encodes CASSLDSGSYNEQFF.

The V gene is TRBV28, the J gene TRBJ1-5; 7 bases match TRBD1. Germline loops: CDR1 MDHEN, CDR2 SYDVKM. The CDR3 has 17 amino acids. Trimming took 5 bases from V and 0 from J; bases not matched to a gene: 10. CDR3 sequence: CASSPTTGQYSNQPQHF. CDR3 DNA: TGTGCCAGCAGTCCTACGACAGGGCAATATAGCAATCAGCCCCAGCATTTT. Combining the CDR3 with reference TRBV28 and TRBJ1-5 gives the whole variable domain DVKVTQSSRYLVKRTGEKVFLECVQDMDHENMFWYRQDPGLGLRLIYFSYDVKMKEKGDIPEGYSVSREKKERFSLILESASTNQTSMYLCASSPTTGQYSNQPQHFGDGTRLSIL.

This clonotype has ten or more counts. The chain uses TRBV20-1 and TRBJ1-2; 10 nucleotides align to TRBD1. The CDR3 contains 14 residues. J lost 5 bases, V lost 4 bases, and 7 bases had no gene match. Germline V gene data show CDR1 as DFQATT and CDR2 as SNEGSKA (reference sequence). The CDR3 region is CSATPTGGPYGYTF. CDR3 in DNA: TGCAGTGCTACTCCGACAGGGGGCCCTTATGGCTACACCTTC.